This T cell receptor (beta chain) originates from a study of post-analysis software for immune sequencing data. Study-wide background: Relapsing-remitting, secondary progressive and progressive-relapsing courses of multiple sclerosis were included. Overall study findings and caveats: Relative to controls, patients with multiple sclerosis showed significantly lower normalized Chao1 diversity. When patients were compared with controls, a handful of TRBV segments were more frequent, TRBV5-6, TRBV5-1 and TRBV20-1 among them. Samples from a shared batch, those prepared together, strongly co-clustered by F measure.

This clonotype was counted only a few times. Antigen unknown. CDR1 and CDR2 (germline): KGHDR, SFDVKD. This CDR3 spans 13 amino acids. V was shortened by 1 base and J by 11 bases, with 13 bases between the two germline ends. Built from TCR beta cDNA, the libraries had unique molecular identifiers in them. Starting from roughly 1.1 to 9.2 million T cells, the study yielded roughly 0.5 million cDNA molecules. Via MiXCR, TCRdb re-called the PCR reads, giving one row per CDR3 protein. The data show about 570,000 distinct CDR3 sequences, 30% to 40% seen once. Sequences were obtained from blood. The sequence was collected from a girl under 18 with multiple sclerosis. The genes are TRBV24-1 and TRBJ2-5, with no clear D. In DNA form, the CDR3 reads TGTGCCACCAGTGATTTCGACAACCCCCAGCAGTACTTC. Protein: CATSDFDNPQQYF.